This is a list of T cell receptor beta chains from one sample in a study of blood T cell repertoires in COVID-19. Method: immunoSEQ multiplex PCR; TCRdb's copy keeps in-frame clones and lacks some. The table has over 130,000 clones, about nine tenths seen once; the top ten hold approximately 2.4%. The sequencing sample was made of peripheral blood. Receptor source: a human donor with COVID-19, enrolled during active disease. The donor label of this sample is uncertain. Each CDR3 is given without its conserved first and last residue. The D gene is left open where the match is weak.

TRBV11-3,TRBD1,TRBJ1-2,ASSFTTGTGLKGYT
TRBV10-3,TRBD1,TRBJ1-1,AIRQTGMNTEAF
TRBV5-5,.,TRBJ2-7,ASSLWDTTYEQY
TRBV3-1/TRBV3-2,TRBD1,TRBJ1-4,ASSRGQGRNEKLF
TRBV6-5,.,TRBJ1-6,ASTPSGGYSPLH
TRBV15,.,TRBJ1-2,ATSRDRVRGSMGGYT
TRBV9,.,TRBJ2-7,ASSLDPGVSYEQY
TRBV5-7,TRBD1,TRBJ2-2,ASSPWARGQSTGELF
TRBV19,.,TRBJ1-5,ASSMRGYHQPQH
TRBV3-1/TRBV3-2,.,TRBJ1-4,ASSPQGLGNEKLF
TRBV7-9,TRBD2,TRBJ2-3,ASSLAGTSVRADTQY
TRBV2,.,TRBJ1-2,ASSDRVTQGYT
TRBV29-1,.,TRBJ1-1,SVARTEDTEAF
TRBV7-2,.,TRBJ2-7,ASSLAAGAGYEQY
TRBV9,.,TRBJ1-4,ASSVKYGGNEKLF
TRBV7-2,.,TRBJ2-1,ASSLESSYNEQF
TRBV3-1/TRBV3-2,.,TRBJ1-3,ASSFTGSGNTIY
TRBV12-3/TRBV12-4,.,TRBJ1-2,ASSFGQTGYT
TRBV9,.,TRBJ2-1,ASSDDGGTEQF
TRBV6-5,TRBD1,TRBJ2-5,ASRRTGEETQY
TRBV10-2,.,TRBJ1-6,ASSEPTGLSSYNSPLH
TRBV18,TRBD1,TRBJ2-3,ASSSLGQGEDTQY
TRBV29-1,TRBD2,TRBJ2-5,SVETSGKETQY
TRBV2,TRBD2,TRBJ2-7,ASSGLAGIDYEQY
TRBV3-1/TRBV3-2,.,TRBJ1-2,ASSQWQALNYGYT
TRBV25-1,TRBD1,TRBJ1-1,ASRPAGGTEAF
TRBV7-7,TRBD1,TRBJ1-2,ASSPLGQGDYGYT
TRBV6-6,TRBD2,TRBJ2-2,ASSPRATSLTPSTGELF
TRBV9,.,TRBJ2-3,ASSVLPLGAVTDTQY
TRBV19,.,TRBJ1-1,ASSPGGGVNTEAF
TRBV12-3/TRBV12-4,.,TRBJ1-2,ASSWGRYGYT
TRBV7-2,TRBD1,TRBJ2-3,ASSLTTGVFTDTQY
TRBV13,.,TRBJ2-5,ASSTQGEDGETQY
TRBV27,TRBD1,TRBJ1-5,ASSLQGAGQPQH
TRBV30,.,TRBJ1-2,AWRLRILTSYT
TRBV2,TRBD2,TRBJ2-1,ASSDSGRLYNEQF
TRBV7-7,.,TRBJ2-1,ASSLEPRAAGEQF
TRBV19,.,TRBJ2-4,ASSVIKNIQY
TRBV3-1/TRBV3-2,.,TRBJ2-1,ASSPGDEQF
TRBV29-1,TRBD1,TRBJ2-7,SVDRTGFDEQY
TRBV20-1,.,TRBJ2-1,SASGARSYNEQF
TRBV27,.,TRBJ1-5,ASSRGGSNQPQH
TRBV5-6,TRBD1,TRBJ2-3,ASSQQGSDTQY
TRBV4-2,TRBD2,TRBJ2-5,ASSQSRTSGEETQY
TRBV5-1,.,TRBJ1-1,ASGQGGLSEAF
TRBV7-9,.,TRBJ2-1,ASSTGTPWNEQF
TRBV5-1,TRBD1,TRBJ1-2,ASSLGQGAHDT
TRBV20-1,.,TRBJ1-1,SAPSETEAF
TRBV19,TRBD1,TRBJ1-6,ASSSTGADSPLH
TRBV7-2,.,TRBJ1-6,ASSSQENSPLH
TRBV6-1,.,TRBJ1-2,ASSEGGGNYGYT
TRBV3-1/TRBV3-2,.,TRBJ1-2,ASSQEEGPRLGGYT
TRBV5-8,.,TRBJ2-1,ASSFQLSSYNEQF